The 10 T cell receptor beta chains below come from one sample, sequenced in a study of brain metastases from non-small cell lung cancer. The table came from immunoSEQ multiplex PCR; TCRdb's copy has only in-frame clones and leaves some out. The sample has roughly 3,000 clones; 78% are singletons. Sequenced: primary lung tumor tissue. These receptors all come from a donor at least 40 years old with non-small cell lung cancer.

The CDR3 spells CASSEASYWNTEAFF. The CDR3 DNA reads as TGTGCCAGCAGTGAAGCATCCTACTGGAACACTGAAGCTTTCTTT. This rearrangement joins TRBV6-1 to TRBJ1-1; D call uncertain. V lost 0 bases and J 1 base, leaving 9 bases between the germline ends. Germline V gene sequence: CDR1 MNHNS, CDR2 SASEGT. This CDR3 region has 15 residues.

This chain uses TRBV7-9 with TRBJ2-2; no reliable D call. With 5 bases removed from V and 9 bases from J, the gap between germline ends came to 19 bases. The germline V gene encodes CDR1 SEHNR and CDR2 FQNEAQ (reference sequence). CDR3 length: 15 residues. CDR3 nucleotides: TGTGCCAGCAGCGCGGAGAGAACAGTGGCCAGGGAGCTGTTTTTT. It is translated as CASSAERTVARELFF.

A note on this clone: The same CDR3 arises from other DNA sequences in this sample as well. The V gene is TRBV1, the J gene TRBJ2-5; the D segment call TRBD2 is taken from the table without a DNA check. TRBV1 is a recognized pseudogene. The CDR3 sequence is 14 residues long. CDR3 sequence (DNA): TGCACTAGCAGTGGACTAGCGGGGGGTGGGACCCAGTACTTC. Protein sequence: CTSSGLAGGGTQYF.

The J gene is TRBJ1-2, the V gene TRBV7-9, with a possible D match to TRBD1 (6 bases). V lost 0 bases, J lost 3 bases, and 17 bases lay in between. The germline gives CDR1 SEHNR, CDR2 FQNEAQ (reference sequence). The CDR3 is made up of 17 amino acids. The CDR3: CASSLAKVSGQDYGYTF. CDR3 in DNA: TGTGCCAGCAGCTTAGCGAAGGTTTCGGGACAAGACTATGGCTACACCTTC.

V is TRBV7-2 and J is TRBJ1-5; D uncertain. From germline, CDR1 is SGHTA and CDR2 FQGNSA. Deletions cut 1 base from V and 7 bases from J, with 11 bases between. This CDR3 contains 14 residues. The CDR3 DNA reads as TGTGCCAGCAGCTTAGGGGGAGGCGGCCAGCCCCAGCATTTT. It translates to CASSLGGGGQPQHF.

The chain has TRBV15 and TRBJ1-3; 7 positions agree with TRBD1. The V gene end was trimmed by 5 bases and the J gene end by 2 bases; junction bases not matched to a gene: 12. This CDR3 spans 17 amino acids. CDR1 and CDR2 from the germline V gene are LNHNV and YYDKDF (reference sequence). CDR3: CATSSPGGQGAGNTIYF. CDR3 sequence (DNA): TGTGCCACCAGCTCCCCTGGGGGGCAGGGGGCTGGAAACACCATATATTTT.

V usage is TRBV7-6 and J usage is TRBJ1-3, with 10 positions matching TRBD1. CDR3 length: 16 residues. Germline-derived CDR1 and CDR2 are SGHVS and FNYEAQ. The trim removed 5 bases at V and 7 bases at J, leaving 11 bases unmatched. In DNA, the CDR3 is TGTGCCAGCAGCGCGCGCCGGGGACAGGGGTCGAACACCATATATTTT. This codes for CASSARRGQGSNTIYF.

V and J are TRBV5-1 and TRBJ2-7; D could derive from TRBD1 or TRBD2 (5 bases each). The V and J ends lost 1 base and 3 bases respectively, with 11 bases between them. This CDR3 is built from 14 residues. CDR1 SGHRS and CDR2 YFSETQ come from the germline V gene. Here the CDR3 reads CASSLRDGDYEQYF. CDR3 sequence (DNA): TGCGCCAGCAGCTTGAGGGACGGGGACTACGAGCAGTACTTC.

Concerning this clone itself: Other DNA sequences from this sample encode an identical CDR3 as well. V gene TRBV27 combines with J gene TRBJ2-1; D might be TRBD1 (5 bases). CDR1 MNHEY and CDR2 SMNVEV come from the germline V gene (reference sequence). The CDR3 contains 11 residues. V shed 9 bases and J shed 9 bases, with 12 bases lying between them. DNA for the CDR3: TGTGCCAGTAGGGGTTTCGGTGAGCAGTTCTTC. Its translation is CASRGFGEQFF.

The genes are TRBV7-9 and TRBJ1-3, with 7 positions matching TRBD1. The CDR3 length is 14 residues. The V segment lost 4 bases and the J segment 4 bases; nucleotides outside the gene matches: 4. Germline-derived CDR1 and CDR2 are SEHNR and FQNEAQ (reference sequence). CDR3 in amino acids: CASSSRGQGNTIYF. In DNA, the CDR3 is TGTGCCAGCAGCTCCCGGGGACAGGGAAACACCATATATTTT.